This record concerns one T cell receptor (beta chain) sequence. This record comes from a study of long-term antiretroviral therapy in people with HIV. Version v3.0 of the immunoSEQ assay ran at survey level. TCRdb's table, derived via immunoSEQ multiplex PCR, lists solely in-frame clones and lacks some. The sample includes over 35,000 clones, approximately 86% of them seen just once. This CDR3 is 15 amino acids long. V lost 4 bases to trimming and J lost 7 bases, with 17 bases between them. CDR1 WNHNN and CDR2 SYGVQD come from the germline V gene (reference sequence). The chain combines TRBV10-1 with TRBJ2-1; TRBD1 is a possible D gene (6 bases). The sequence was obtained from a woman under 30 with HIV. This material consisted of unsorted PBMCs, taken just before starting antiretroviral therapy. The chain's CDR3 is CASSARGRAINEQFF. The CDR3 DNA follows: TGCGCCAGCAGTGCCAGGGGCAGGGCGATTAATGAGCAGTTCTTC.